The source of this T cell receptor beta chain is a study of blood T cell repertoires in COVID-19 (dated by TCRdb to the early 2020s). With respect to the entire study: The collaborator samples originated in the United States, Italy and Spain and spanned the acute and convalescent phases of COVID-19. The prospective study material was composed of cDNA or gDNA derived from T cells, B-cell-depleted T cells, or PBMCs. Subjects who had been exposed to COVID-19, were actively infected with it, or had recovered from it provided the deeply sampled blood TCRbeta repertoires that made up the dataset. The repertoires were released in a freely available public database intended as a resource for research on the immune response to SARS-CoV-2. The samples were drawn from two sources: the first 160 participants of the ongoing ImmuneRACE study, and 950 to 1,500 subjects contributed by 6 global collaborators. A de-identified subject ID, COVID-19 status, age in years and sex were almost always included in the sample metadata. Where HLA class I and class II types were available, the types were taken from metadata supplied by the sample provider, not from assay-based typing.

Each collaborating institution followed its own protocols to collect whole blood in K2EDTA tubes. For TCRbeta analysis, collaborator samples were shipped as frozen whole blood, as isolated PBMCs, or as DNA extracted from either sample type. This clone has only one observation. Its cognate antigen has yet to be identified. No much larger clonotype is one base removed from it; base qualities were not supplied. The CDR3, cysteine through phenylalanine, is 12 amino acids long. Only CDR3 DNA remains: 36 bases, in frame from the first base. A distance of 8 bases separates the germline ends of V and J, which lose 5 bases and 5 bases respectively. According to the germline V gene (reference sequence), CDR1 reads LGHDT and CDR2 reads YNNKEL. TCRbeta CDR3 regions were amplified from genomic DNA by means of the immunoSEQ Assay, a bias-controlled multiplex PCR. The paper's processing steps were these. Within the assay, amplification of reference gene primers was used to estimate how many nucleated cells each sample contained. To quantify the absolute abundance of each unique TCRbeta CDR3 rearrangement, sequence reads were collapsed and filtered. Productive Simpson clonality was computed per sample as the square root of Simpson's diversity index over productive rearrangements. TCRdb mirrors the immuneACCESS table, restricted to in-frame sequences. Some clones are absent from its copies; in checked studies, under half trace to an unresolved V gene, and the reason for the others is unknown. That table supplies the V and J calls and clone size; D and trimming were determined from the DNA. This sample is represented by around 190,000 clones; 75% to 90% of them were singletons. Of the sample, roughly 8% falls within the top ten clones.

The paper as a whole reports these results and caveats: The amount of clinical and demographic metadata varied by source and participant and was provided uncurated.

The receptor was derived from a woman aged 55-75 years with acute or convalescent COVID-19. Sequencing was carried out using peripheral blood. Rearrangement joined TRBV3-1 (or the pseudogene TRBV3-2) to TRBJ2-3, with the D segment identity uncertain. Read as DNA, the sequence is TGTGCCAGCAGCACAACAGAAGATACGCAGTATTTT. Its amino acids are CASSTTEDTQYF.